The 12 T cell receptor beta chains below come from one sample, sequenced in a study of tumor-infiltrating lymphocytes in primary liver carcinoma. cDNA specific to TCR beta was made from 500 to 650 ng of total RNA, with a constant-region primer employed for priming. Modified slightly, ARM-PCR produced TCR beta libraries over three nested multiplex PCR rounds. The first two PCR rounds used TRBV1-TRBV30 primers with a Cbeta primer, about 9 cycles each. Each CDR3 protein is one row after TCRdb ran MiXCR on the multiplex PCR reads. The sample carries about 190,000 distinct CDR3 sequences, around four fifths recorded once. Co-extracted RNA and DNA came from approximately 20-30 mg of unsorted bulk tissue. Sequencing input: tumor tissue from primary liver carcinoma. These receptor sequences come from a middle-aged man with primary liver carcinoma and hepatitis B virus infection.

The sample holds one count of this clonotype. Compared with germline, one end of the junction differs, possibly owing to a read error. The CDR3 reads CSVRTGPNTRELFF. The CDR3 DNA is TGCAGCGTTAGGACAGGGCCAAACACCAGGGAGCTGTTTTTT. The chain recombines TRBV29-1 with TRBJ2-2; 8 bases align to TRBD1. The CDR3 is made up of 14 amino acids. The germline gives CDR1 SQVTM, CDR2 ANQGSEA.

About this clonotype itself: One end of the junction is discordant with germline, which a read error may explain. This chain joins TRBV5-4 and TRBJ2-3, with TRBD1 as a possible D gene (6 bases). The CDR3 runs 13 residues. CDR1 and CDR2 from the germline V gene are SGHNT and YYREEE (reference sequence). CDR3 protein: CARSSRQAETQYF. DNA of the CDR3: TGTGCCAGGAGCTCCCGACAGGCAGAAACGCAGTATTTT.

This chain connects TRBV6-1 to TRBJ2-1, with D tentatively TRBD2 (7 bases). The CDR3 covers 16 residues. Trimming pared 7 bases from V and 8 bases from J, leaving 24 bases between. Looked up from germline, CDR1 is MNHNS and CDR2 is SASEGT. The CDR3 bases are TGTGCCAGCACGCTCAATTGGGGGGGGCCCAGGGATGAGCAGTTCTTC. Encoded protein: CASTLNWGGPRDEQFF.

In regard to this clonotype: The germline gene is not matched at one end of the junction; a read error may be the cause. The genes are TRBV11-1 and TRBJ2-4; D is perhaps TRBD2 (5 bases). CDR1 SGHAT and CDR2 FQDESV come from the germline V gene (reference sequence). This CDR3 contains 17 residues. CDR3 sequence reads: CASNFPGNSATKNIQHF. The CDR3 DNA sequence: TGTGCCAGTAACTTTCCCGGGAACAGCGCGACCAAAAACATTCAGCACTTC.

As concerns this clonotype: One end of the junction is discordant with germline, which a read error may explain. The chain links TRBV6-1 to TRBJ2-5, with 10 bases lining up with TRBD1. The V gene's germline CDR1 is MNHNS and CDR2 SASEGT. The CDR3 spans 14 residues. CDR3 sequence: CASNWDRGKEIQYF. DNA of the CDR3: TGTGCCAGCAATTGGGACAGGGGAAAGGAGATCCAGTACTTC.

The table lists this clonotype with a count of one. This is likely a read error, given that the CDR3 carries no conserved phenylalanine or tryptophan at its end. The CDR3 DNA follows: TGTGCCAGCAACTTAGATCATTTAGCGTTAGGGGATGAGCAGTTCTTA. This translates into CASNLDHLALGDEQFL. The V and J genes are TRBV11-2 and TRBJ2-1; D is perhaps TRBD1 or TRBD2 (5 bases each). This CDR3 spans 16 amino acids. Germline V gene data show CDR1 as SGHAT and CDR2 as FQNNGV.

In regard to this clonotype: This CDR3 is missing its conserved last phenylalanine or tryptophan, likely due to a read error. The chain has TRBV11-1 and TRBJ2-4; 13 bases line up with TRBD2. Germline V gene lookup returns CDR1 SGHAT and CDR2 FQDESV (reference sequence). The CDR3 consists of 17 residues. The CDR3 coding sequence is TGTAACAGCAGCTTTCCCGGGACTAGCGGGACCAAAAAGATTCAGTACCTC. Protein product: CNSSFPGTSGTKKIQYL.

About this clonotype: The junction differs from germline at one of its ends, possibly a read error. This chain links TRBV6-6 with TRBJ2-2; 7 bases are shared with TRBD1. Germline CDR1 reads MNHNY; CDR2 reads SVGAGI (reference sequence). There are 15 residues in the CDR3. CDR3 nucleotide sequence: TGTGCCAGGAGTTCCCTGACAGGGATTTCCGGGGAGCTGTTTTTT. Residues: CARSSLTGISGELFF.

The chain recombines TRBV5-6 with TRBJ2-5; 7 positions match TRBD2. The V and J ends lost 8 bases and 5 bases, in that order; junction bases with no gene match: 15. Germline values: CDR1 SGHDT, CDR2 YYEEEE. CDR3 length equals 15 residues. DNA of the CDR3: TGTGCCAGTAGCCCCAATGGGATGGGAGGGGAGACCCAGTACTTC. It yields the protein CASSPNGMGGETQYF. Complete variable domain (other parts from reference TRBV5-6 and TRBJ2-5): DAGVTQSPTHLIKTRGQQVTLRCSPKSGHDTVSWYQQALGQGPQFIFQYYEEEERQRGNFPDRFSGHQFPNYSSELNVNALLLGDSALYLCASSPNGMGGETQYFGPGTRLLVL.

In the case of this clonotype: At one of its ends the junction is not consistent with the germline gene, which may arise from a read error. The V call is TRBV4-2, the J call TRBJ2-2; tentatively, D is TRBD1 or TRBD2 (5 bases each). The CDR3 loop spans 16 amino acids. CDR1 LGHNA and CDR2 YNFKEQ come from the germline V gene. CDR3 nucleotides: TGTGCCAGCAACCAAGAGAGGGGTCAGAACACCGGGGCGCTGTTTTTT. Residues: CASNQERGQNTGALFF.

Regarding this clonotype: A read error may account for a junction end that differs from germline. The chain links TRBV11-1 to TRBJ2-3, with D possibly being TRBD1 or TRBD2 (5 bases each). Germline CDR1 reads SGHAT; CDR2 reads FQDESV (reference sequence). The CDR3 runs to 19 residues. The CDR3 sequence is CASSSGGSSVGVHTDTHYF. The CDR3 DNA is TGTGCCAGCAGCTCTGGGGGAAGCTCTGTTGGAGTCCACACAGATACGCACTATTTT.

Turning to this clonotype: The CDR3 end shows no conserved phenylalanine or tryptophan, and so a read error is likely. The chain recombines TRBV11-1 with TRBJ2-2; D might be TRBD1 (6 bases). The germline V gene encodes CDR1 SGHAT and CDR2 FQDESV (reference sequence). This CDR3 contains 13 residues. CDR3 nucleotides: TGTGCCAGCAGCATTTGGGACACCAGGGAGCTGTTTGTT. This translates into CASSIWDTRELFV.